Shown below are 15 T cell receptor beta chains from a single sample sequenced in a study of CD8+CD57+ T cells in acquired aplastic anemia (dated by TCRdb to the late 2010s). Patients chosen for sequencing had shown expansion of CD8+CD57+ cells by flow cytometry. TCRdb names Illumina HiSeq 2000 as the instrument used. TCR beta VDJ combination and CDR3 sequence profiling used genomic DNA as the template. TCRdb reprocessing: public reads trimmed at Q25 with fastp, clones called with MiXCR, in-frame beta chains kept. Rows are combined by CDR3 protein, so each entry shows the most common genes and DNA. This sample gives roughly 160,000 distinct CDR3 sequences in total; around 48% of them show up just once. The ten largest account for about 2.8% of the sample. The sequenced sample consisted of sorted CD4+, CD8+, or CD8+CD57+ T cells (not recorded which) from PBMCs. These TCRs come from a human donor with aplastic anemia.

This rearrangement joins TRBV7-9 to TRBJ1-1; D is unresolved. The ends were cut back, 1 base at V and 4 bases at J, with 7 bases in the middle. From germline, CDR1 is SEHNR and CDR2 FQNEAQ (reference sequence). The CDR3 is 13 amino acids. CDR3 in DNA: TGTGCCAGCAGCTTAGGGTCGACCACTGAAGCTTTCTTT. Its protein product is CASSLGSTTEAFF.

The gene calls are TRBV6-2 or TRBV6-3 and TRBJ2-7; the D is unclear. Germline assignment: CDR1 MNHEY and CDR2 SVGEGT. Trimming shortened V by 0 bases and J by 3 bases, and 6 bases separated the two germline ends. This CDR3 contains 13 residues. Written as DNA, the CDR3 is TGTGCCAGCAGTTACTCCGATGTCTACGAGCAGTACTTC. Translation gives CASSYSDVYEQYF.

This rearrangement joins TRBV10-3 to TRBJ1-5; 11 bases are a match to TRBD1. In germline, CDR1 is ENHRY, CDR2 SYGVKD. CDR3 length: 14 residues. J gave up 6 bases and V 3 bases, and 1 base lay outside the gene matches. CDR3: CAISDGTGGQPQHF. Here the CDR3 DNA reads TGTGCCATCAGTGACGGGACAGGGGGTCAGCCCCAGCATTTT.

This clonotype was recorded many times. V gene TRBV20-1 combines with J gene TRBJ2-5; 8 bases agree with TRBD2. V shed 6 bases, J shed 2 bases, and the junction held 8 bases outside the gene matches. The CDR3 loop spans 14 amino acids. Germline assignment: CDR1 DFQATT and CDR2 SNEGSKA (reference sequence). CDR3 nucleotides: TGCAGTGCAGGGTCTAGCGGGCGTCAAGAGACCCAGTACTTC. It specifies CSAGSSGRQETQYF.

This CDR3 reads CSAGNYEQYF. DNA for the CDR3: TGCAGTGCTGGGAACTACGAGCAGTACTTC. This chain connects TRBV20-1 to TRBJ2-7; D unclear. The CDR3 totals 10 residues. Trimming shortened V by 5 bases and J by 3 bases, and 5 bases separated the two germline ends. Germline CDR1 DFQATT, CDR2 SNEGSKA (reference sequence).

This chain connects TRBV7-3 to TRBJ2-3; 11 nucleotides match TRBD2. The CDR3 has 15 residues. Germline CDR1 and CDR2: SGHTA and FQGTGA. V dropped 4 bases and J dropped 0; count of bases not matched to a gene: 0. The CDR3 protein is CASSSSGGSTDTQYF. The CDR3 DNA sequence: TGTGCCAGCAGCTCTAGCGGGGGGAGCACAGATACGCAGTATTTT.

The chain recombines TRBV7-2 with TRBJ1-4; D is unclear. V was pared by 2 bases and J by 8 bases, with 15 bases between. Germline loops: CDR1 SGHTA, CDR2 FQGNSA. The CDR3 extends over 15 amino acids. For the CDR3, the DNA is TGTGCCAGCAGCTTACAAACATCCGGGGAGGAAAAACTGTTTTTT. It yields the protein CASSLQTSGEEKLFF.

V and J are TRBV2 and TRBJ1-2, with 7 nucleotides matching TRBD1. The CDR3 is 13 residues long. Germline V gives CDR1 SNHLY, CDR2 FYNNEI. With 5 bases clipped from V and 7 bases from J, the junction kept 7 bases outside the gene matches. For the CDR3, the DNA is TGTGCCAGCAGTCTCGACAGGGTGTCTGGCTACACCTTC. Amino acids: CASSLDRVSGYTF.

V usage is TRBV7-6 and J usage is TRBJ2-1, with 12 positions matching TRBD1. The CDR3 length is 17 residues. From germline, CDR1 is SGHVS and CDR2 FNYEAQ. V gave up 7 bases and J gave up 3 bases; unmatched junction bases: 10. This CDR3 reads CASTRPGTGGGYNEQFF. CDR3 bases: TGTGCCAGCACCCGACCCGGGACAGGGGGCGGCTACAATGAGCAGTTCTTC. The whole variable domain, filled in from reference TRBV7-6 and TRBJ2-1, reads GAGVSQSPRYKVTKRGQDVALRCDPISGHVSLYWYRQALGQGPEFLTYFNYEAQQDKSGLPNDRFSAERPEGSISTLTIQRTEQRDSAMYRCASTRPGTGGGYNEQFFGPGTRLTVL.

The chain combines TRBV2 with TRBJ1-4; D might be TRBD1 (6 bases). The V gene's germline CDR1 is SNHLY and CDR2 FYNNEI. This CDR3 comprises 15 residues. The germline V and J ends were trimmed by 6 bases and 8 bases, with 19 bases remaining between them. CDR3: CASRAEAGAQEKLFF. The CDR3 DNA is TGTGCCAGCAGGGCCGAGGCAGGGGCGCAAGAAAAACTGTTTTTT. Drawing the rest from reference TRBV2 and TRBJ1-4, the complete variable domain is EPEVTQTPSHQVTQMGQEVILRCVPISNHLYFYWYRQILGQKVEFLVSFYNNEISEKSEIFDDQFSVERPDGSNFTLKIRSTKLEDSAMYFCASRAEAGAQEKLFFGSGTQLSVL.

This clonotype came up once. A read error is possible here, since a much larger clone lies one base away. This sequence joins TRBV9 and TRBJ1-5, with D possibly TRBD1 on 5 matching bases. Germline V gene lookup returns CDR1 SGDLS and CDR2 YYNGEE. The V and J ends lost 6 bases and 7 bases respectively, with 23 bases between them. The CDR3 is 16 residues long. In nucleotides, the CDR3 is TGTGCCAGCAACGCTTCTAGCGGTGGGGCGGGGCAGCCCCAGCATTTT. This encodes CASNASSGGAGQPQHF.

V gene TRBV7-6 combines with J gene TRBJ2-5, with 8 bases aligning to TRBD1. The CDR3 runs to 12 residues. V trimming: 11 bases; J trimming: 2 bases; junction bases outside the gene matches: 4. The germline CDR1 and CDR2 sequences are SGHVS and FNYEAQ. The CDR3 DNA reads as TGTGCCTCCGGACAGGGTCAAGAGACCCAGTACTTC. It translates to CASGQGQETQYF. Supplemented by reference TRBV7-6 and TRBJ2-5, the full variable domain reads GAGVSQSPRYKVTKRGQDVALRCDPISGHVSLYWYRQALGQGPEFLTYFNYEAQQDKSGLPNDRFSAERPEGSISTLTIQRTEQRDSAMYRCASGQGQETQYFGPGTRLLVL.

This clonotype has a count of ten or more. For the CDR3, the DNA is TGTGCCAGCAGCTTAGGACTTTCCTACGAGCAGTACTTC. Its translation: CASSLGLSYEQYF. This sequence joins TRBV7-8 and TRBJ2-7, with no clear D. CDR3 length equals 13 residues. Trimming pared 1 base from V and 1 base from J, leaving 5 bases between. Germline CDR1 SGHVS, CDR2 FQNEAQ.

This clonotype occurred once. The chain carries TRBV7-8 and TRBJ2-6; D is perhaps TRBD2 (5 bases). The CDR3 is made up of 13 amino acids. Trimming cost V 3 bases and J 8 bases, with 8 bases left between them. Per germline, CDR1 SGHVS and CDR2 FQNEAQ. The CDR3, as DNA: TGTGCCAGCAGCTTTCCGGGAACCAACGTCCTGACTTTC. Encoded protein: CASSFPGTNVLTF.

The rearrangement joins TRBV10-3 to TRBJ1-2; no clear D gene. Germline CDR1 ENHRY, CDR2 SYGVKD. This CDR3 comprises 12 residues. The V gene lost 10 bases and the J gene lost 5 bases, with 14 bases spanning the gap. This CDR3 is CASRSWEYGYTF. The CDR3 region has the DNA TGTGCCAGCAGATCTTGGGAGTATGGCTACACCTTC.